This T cell receptor (beta chain) was captured by sequencing in a study of blood T cells in healthy people across ages. In this sample, this clonotype turned up a few times. Antigen: not known. Collection of 8.5 to 10 milliliters of peripheral blood was performed for each donor. Alongside a J-beta primer mix, a sample-barcoded 5' primer served in a second PCR lasting roughly 6 to 12 cycles. CDR3-containing paired-end reads numbered at least 2.5 million in each sample. Each CDR3 protein is one row after TCRdb ran MiXCR on the 5' RACE reads. Among approximately 1.5 million distinct CDR3 sequences listed, approximately 39% were seen once. Study-wide results and caveats: The recorded TCR beta diversity per million T cells decreased in a roughly linear manner with age.

This TCR was recovered from a woman between 18 and 29 years old in good health. The sample consisted of blood.

The CDR3 DNA sequence: TGTGCCAGCAGCTTAGTAGGAGGGGACAGGGAAGGATACGAGCAGTACTTC. Translated: CASSLVGGDREGYEQYF. This sequence joins TRBV7-9 and TRBJ2-5, with TRBD1 matching 9 bases. The J call may be in error: the DNA end matches TRBJ2-7 better. CDR3 size: 17 residues. Looked up from germline, CDR1 is SEHNR and CDR2 is FQNEAQ (reference sequence).